Listed below are T cell receptor beta chains from one sample, sequenced in a study of OX40 agonist ivuxolimab in advanced cancers. Produced via immunoSEQ multiplex PCR; TCRdb's table is partial and in-frame only. The sample has over 150,000 clones; roughly 92% are singletons. The input for sequencing was CD4+ or CD8+ T cells sorted from blood, taken in a trial of the OX40 agonist ivuxolimab. The source is an adult with an advanced solid tumor such as melanoma, head and neck, liver or kidney cancer. The CDR3 runs from the conserved cysteine through the conserved F or W. The D gene is left open where the match is weak. Size tells how often a clone was seen (once, few, many) or the class of an expanded clone, and some rows leave it out.

D gene	clone size	V gene	J gene	CDR3 DNA	CDR3 protein
NA	NA	TRBV6-5	TRBJ1-2	TGTGCCAGCGGGGGATTAAGGGGCTATGGCTACACCTTC	CASGGLRGYGYTF
NA	NA	TRBV9	TRBJ2-1	TGTGCCAGCAGCGCTGACTCGGGGGGCGGGGAGCAGTTCTTC	CASSADSGGGEQFF
NA	NA	TRBV7-9	TRBJ1-4	TGTGCCAGCAGCTTAGTTACGACAGGCCTTAATGAAAAACTGTTTTTT	CASSLVTTGLNEKLFF
TRBD2	NA	TRBV11-2	TRBJ2-7	TGTGCCAGCAGCACACATCGGGGGAGGGCCTACGAGCAGTACTTC	CASSTHRGRAYEQYF
TRBD2	once	TRBV19	TRBJ2-7	TGTGCCAGTAGTATCGCCGGGACTAGATCCTACGAGCAGTACTTC	CASSIAGTRSYEQYF
NA	few	TRBV19	TRBJ2-7	TGTGCCAGTAGTATCGGCCTAGAACACGGCGGGCAGTACTTC	CASSIGLEHGGQYF
TRBD2	NA	TRBV6-5	TRBJ2-2	TGTGCCAGCAGTTTGTTTGCGGGAGCAAACACCGGGGAGCTGTTTTTT	CASSLFAGANTGELFF
TRBD2	NA	TRBV10-3	TRBJ2-5	TGTGCCATCAGTGAAACGCGGGGGGAGACCCAGTACTTC	CAISETRGETQYF
TRBD1	NA	TRBV6-5	TRBJ2-3	TGTGCCAGCAGTAAACAGGGGGATCCGGGGCATACGCAGTATTTT	CASSKQGDPGHTQYF
NA	NA	TRBV5-1	TRBJ2-5	TGCGCCAGCAGCTTGGCCCCCCCAGAGACCCAGTACTTC	CASSLAPPETQYF
NA	NA	TRBV14	TRBJ2-7	TGTGCCAGCAGCCAACACCGAAGATCCCGGGACCGTGCCTACGAGCAGTACTTC	CASSQHRRSRDRAYEQYF
TRBD1	NA	TRBV6-6	TRBJ2-1	TGTGCCAGCAGTTACTTACAGGGGAACGATGAGCAGTTCTTC	CASSYLQGNDEQFF
TRBD2	NA	TRBV19	TRBJ2-1	TGTGCCAGTAGCAAAATGCCGATGACTAGCGGGAGCAATGAGCAGTTCTTC	CASSKMPMTSGSNEQFF
TRBD2	NA	TRBV7-9	TRBJ2-1	TGTGCCAGCAGCCCCAGCGGGAGGGGATACAATGAGCAGTTCTTC	CASSPSGRGYNEQFF
NA	few	TRBV12-5	TRBJ1-1	TGTGCTAGTGGTTTGGCCCTAGCCGGAGGTGCTGAAGCTTTCTTT	CASGLALAGGAEAFF
NA	NA	TRBV6-5	TRBJ2-7	TGTGCCAGCAACTCGGGGACGAGTGAGCAGTACTTC	CASNSGTSEQYF
NA	NA	TRBV11-2	TRBJ1-2	TGTGCCAGCAGCTCGTCCGGGGTTGGCTACACCTTC	CASSSSGVGYTF
NA	NA	TRBV30	TRBJ1-1	TGTGCCTGGGGCTCCCACCCAGGGAGCACTGAAGCTTTCTTT	CAWGSHPGSTEAFF
NA	NA	TRBV7-2	TRBJ2-1	TGTGCCAGCAGCCGGGCCGGAGAGCAGTTCTTC	CASSRAGEQFF
NA	NA	TRBV6-5	TRBJ1-2	TGTGCCAGCAGTTTTTCAGATCCCGGACGCTACACCTTC	CASSFSDPGRYTF
TRBD1	NA	TRBV7-8	TRBJ1-1	TGTGCCAGCAGCTTACAGGGGGGCACTGAAGCTTTCTTT	CASSLQGGTEAFF
NA	NA	TRBV15	TRBJ1-5	TGTGCCACCAGCAGAGATTTAACGACACAGCCCCAGCATTTT	CATSRDLTTQPQHF
NA	NA	TRBV5-3	TRBJ2-7	TGTGCCTATTGGTACGAGCAGTACTTC	CAYWYEQYF
TRBD2	NA	TRBV7-2	TRBJ2-1	TGTGCCAGCAGCTTAGCGGGAGGGCCCTATGAGCAGTTCTTC	CASSLAGGPYEQFF
NA	once	TRBV6-5	TRBJ1-1	TGTGCCAGCAGTCAAGCGTTGGGGGCTTTCTTT	CASSQALGAFF
NA	NA	TRBV11-2	TRBJ1-5	TGTGCCAGCAGCTTATCCTACAATCAGCCCCAGCATTTT	CASSLSYNQPQHF
NA	NA	TRBV27	TRBJ1-4	TGTGCCAGCAGTCCAAAGACAGCCTCTAATGAAAAACTGTTTTTT	CASSPKTASNEKLFF
NA	once	TRBV7-2	TRBJ2-1	TGTGCCAGCACCAACGCCCCGTTGGGGGCGAGGAATGAGCAGTTCTTC	CASTNAPLGARNEQFF
NA	NA	TRBV5-1	TRBJ1-4	TGCGCCAGCAGGGCAGGCGCGACTAATGAAAAACTGTTTTTT	CASRAGATNEKLFF
TRBD1	NA	TRBV28	TRBJ1-2	TGTGCCAGCGGATCTACGGGGTACACCGGTTGGGCAGGGGGCGACTATGGCTACACCTTC	CASGSTGYTGWAGGDYGYTF
NA	NA	TRBV6-5	TRBJ2-7	TGTGCCAGTCTCTGGCACAGGGACCACGAGCAGTACTTC	CASLWHRDHEQYF
TRBD2	NA	TRBV15	TRBJ2-3	TGTGCCACCAGCGGCCAGCGGGAGGTCACAGATACGCAGTATTTT	CATSGQREVTDTQYF